This TCR beta chain was captured in a study of Graves' ophthalmopathy and Graves' hyperthyroidism. Across the whole study: Peripheral blood samples were taken at initial diagnosis, before any treatment.

The authors amplified TCR beta CDR3 regions from RNA transcripts. HTBI primers were used in a first-round RT-PCR, which preceded a second-round multiplex PCR. Via MiXCR, TCRdb re-called the multiplex PCR reads, giving one row per CDR3 protein. Here the sample spans a few hundred thousand distinct CDR3 sequences, roughly 15% being singletons. This clonotype was seen many times. The V gene lost 0 bases and the J gene lost 5 bases, with 12 bases spanning the gap. The CDR3 is made up of 14 amino acids. Germline-derived CDR1 and CDR2 are SGDLS and YYNGEE. Sequenced: peripheral blood. The rearrangement joins TRBV9 to TRBJ2-7; D perhaps matches TRBD1 (6 bases). This sequence originates from an adult woman with stable Graves' hyperthyroidism. In DNA form, the CDR3 reads TGTGCCAGCAGCGTAGACTATGGGGGCGACGAGCAGTACTTC. This sequence encodes CASSVDYGGDEQYF.